These 31 T cell receptor beta chains share one sample of origin, sequenced in a study of persistence of HIV-infected CD4 T cells. Their cognate antigens are unknown. Cells were stimulated with overlapping HIV-1 Gag 15-mer peptides. CD4+ T cells upregulating both CD40 ligand and CD69 were sorted as responding cells. Sequencing used immunoSEQ version 4 in survey mode. Data came from immunoSEQ multiplex PCR; TCRdb stores just in-frame clones and leaves some out. The sample shows tens of thousands of clones, under 80% of them seen only once. This specimen was CD4+ T cells sorted from PBMCs after roughly 18-hour stimulation, taken from a patient who received antiretroviral therapy. Source of these receptors: an adult man with HIV who was CMV-seropositive.

The chain is built from TRBV5-8 and TRBJ2-6, with no clear D. This CDR3 has 17 residues. CDR1 is SGHTS, CDR2 YDEGEE, per germline. V was pared by 7 bases and J by 16 bases, with 33 bases between. The CDR3 region is CASHPFHPHKSGQRLTF. In nucleotides, the CDR3 is TGTGCCAGCCATCCCTTTCATCCACACAAGTCGGGCCAACGTCTGACTTTC.

The genes are TRBV7-9 and TRBJ1-4; D not resolved. Germline values: CDR1 SEHNR, CDR2 FQNEAQ (reference sequence). V lost 1 base, J lost 6 bases, and 12 bases lay in between. The CDR3 extends over 15 amino acids. CDR3 in DNA: TGTGCCAGCAGCTTAGGCCAGCTTAGGGATGAAAAACTGTTTTTT. Translation gives CASSLGQLRDEKLFF.

The chain links TRBV6-1 to TRBJ1-3; 7 bases match TRBD1. Trimming cost V 0 bases and J 2 bases; bases outside gene matches: 1. CDR3 size: 15 residues. CDR1 and CDR2 (germline): MNHNS, SASEGT. CDR3: CASSEAGGPGNTIYF. CDR3 in DNA: TGTGCCAGCAGTGAAGCAGGGGGCCCTGGAAACACCATATATTTT.

This clone was seen a few times. This chain links TRBV7-9 with TRBJ1-6; 10 nucleotides line up with TRBD1. CDR1 and CDR2 from the germline V gene are SEHNR and FQNEAQ (reference sequence). V lost 4 bases, J lost 8 bases, and 5 bases stayed unmatched. The CDR3 has 15 amino acids. CDR3 sequence (DNA): TGTGCCAGCAGCTCGACAGGGGGCGGCGATTCACCCCTCCACTTT. Its protein is CASSSTGGGDSPLHF.

This chain uses TRBV28 with TRBJ2-7; D remains ambiguous. The CDR3 totals 15 residues. With 3 bases removed from V and 0 bases from J, the gap between germline ends came to 12 bases. Germline V lookup: CDR1 MDHEN, CDR2 SYDVKM. This CDR3 reads CASSFGLASSYEQYF. DNA for the CDR3: TGTGCCAGCAGTTTCGGGCTCGCGAGCTCCTACGAGCAGTACTTC.

CDR3 sequence: CASSQDSGGRKANRNTIYF. The CDR3 nucleotides read TGTGCCAGCAGCCAAGATTCCGGGGGGCGAAAGGCGAACCGAAACACCATATATTTT. The chain uses TRBV3-1 (or the pseudogene TRBV3-2) and TRBJ1-3; tentative D call: TRBD1 (6 bases). The CDR3 has 19 residues. CDR1 is LGHDT, CDR2 YNNKEL, per germline (reference sequence). V was pared by 0 bases and J by 5 bases, with 23 bases between.

This clone was picked up a small number of times. The rearrangement uses TRBV29-1 and TRBJ2-7, with D possibly TRBD1 on 5 matching bases. Germline CDR1 SQVTM, CDR2 ANQGSEA. The CDR3 totals 12 residues. The ends were cut back, 6 bases at V and 1 base at J, with 10 bases in the middle. CDR3 loop: CSVTTVSYEQYF. The CDR3, as DNA: TGCAGCGTGACGACAGTTTCCTACGAGCAGTACTTC.

By sample share, this clone is medium-sized (0.01 to 0.1%). The chain is built from TRBV11-1 and TRBJ2-1; 7 nucleotides agree with TRBD1. The CDR3 loop spans 15 amino acids. After removal of 5 bases from V and 8 bases from J, the junction contained 12 bases not matched to a gene. Germline assignment: CDR1 SGHAT and CDR2 FQDESV (reference sequence). In DNA form, the CDR3 reads TGTGCCAGCAGCCACCCCCACGACAGGGACCATGAGCAGTTCTTC. Its translation is CASSHPHDRDHEQFF.

The V gene is TRBV2, the J gene TRBJ1-5, with D unresolved. This CDR3 comprises 12 residues. With 3 bases removed from V and 2 bases from J, the gap between germline ends came to 2 bases. Germline CDR1 SNHLY, CDR2 FYNNEI. This chain's CDR3 is CASSDGNQPQHF. CDR3 DNA: TGTGCCAGCAGTGACGGCAATCAGCCCCAGCATTTT.

The genes are TRBV5-1 and TRBJ2-3; 7 positions match TRBD2. The CDR3 extends over 15 amino acids. V dropped 0 bases and J dropped 2; count of bases not matched to a gene: 3. The V gene's germline CDR1 is SGHRS and CDR2 YFSETQ. In DNA form, the CDR3 reads TGCGCCAGCAGCTTGGCTGGGAGGGCCACAGATACGCAGTATTTT. Its protein product is CASSLAGRATDTQYF.

V usage is TRBV28 and J usage is TRBJ1-3, with no clear D. V dropped 1 base and J dropped 7 bases, with 17 bases sitting between them. The CDR3 length is 16 residues. The germline V gene encodes CDR1 MDHEN and CDR2 SYDVKM. The CDR3, as DNA: TGTGCCAGCAGTTTATTAGATGGCGGGGTAAAGAACACCATATATTTT. Its protein product is CASSLLDGGVKNTIYF.

This clone occurred once. CDR3 DNA sequence: TGTGCCTGGAAGGTGGCTCAGTTTCGAAACACCATATATTTT. As protein: CAWKVAQFRNTIYF. The chain is built from TRBV30 and TRBJ1-3, with D unclear. The CDR3 sequence is 14 residues long. The V end was cut by 4 bases, the J end by 5 bases, with 15 bases between. Germline CDR1 and CDR2: GTSNPN and SVGIG (reference sequence).

This clone was counted between two and nine times. V usage is TRBV24-1 and J usage is TRBJ1-2; no definite D call. The CDR3 is 14 amino acids. Trimming cost V 6 bases and J 4 bases, with 14 bases left between them. Germline V gene sequence: CDR1 KGHDR, CDR2 SFDVKD. The CDR3 region has the DNA TGTGCCACCAGTAGGTCAGGTCAGAGCTATGGCTACACCTTC. This encodes CATSRSGQSYGYTF.

On this clone: The sample has other DNA sequences that encode this CDR3 too. J is TRBJ1-6 and V is TRBV6-5; D ambiguous. This CDR3 region has 14 residues. From germline, CDR1 is MNHEY and CDR2 SVGAGI. V was pared by 0 bases and J by 5 bases, with 5 bases between. The CDR3 DNA reads TGTGCCAGCAGTTACTCAAGTGATAATTCACCCCTCCACTTT. Translated, it gives CASSYSSDNSPLHF.

This chain connects TRBV2 to TRBJ1-2; 7 bases match TRBD1. Germline V gene data show CDR1 as SNHLY and CDR2 as FYNNEI. The trim removed 6 bases at V and 5 bases at J, leaving 6 bases unmatched. This CDR3 has 13 amino acids. CDR3 sequence reads: CASRAGTEYGYTF. The CDR3 DNA is TGTGCCAGCAGGGCCGGGACAGAGTATGGCTACACCTTC.

The V and J genes are TRBV11-2 and TRBJ2-7, with D maybe TRBD1 (5 bases). Germline V gene data show CDR1 as SGHAT and CDR2 as FQNNGV. V was trimmed by 1 base and J by 3 bases, leaving 13 bases between them. The CDR3 has 15 amino acids. CDR3 in DNA: TGTGCCAGCAGCTTAGTTAAGGGGCCGGTCTACGAGCAGTACTTC. This sequence encodes CASSLVKGPVYEQYF.

This CDR3 is CASSGTGINIQYF. Written as DNA, the CDR3 is TGTGCCAGCAGCGGGACAGGGATAAACATTCAGTACTTC. The chain is built from TRBV9 and TRBJ2-4, with 8 bases fitting TRBD1. The V gene's germline CDR1 is SGDLS and CDR2 YYNGEE. The CDR3 is 13 residues long. V was clipped by 3 bases and J by 6 bases; unmatched bases: 2.

The rearrangement links TRBV27 to TRBJ1-2; the match to TRBD1 covers 9 bases. This CDR3 is built from 14 residues. V lost 4 bases and J lost 3; bases outside the gene matches: 3. Germline V gene sequence: CDR1 MNHEY, CDR2 SMNVEV (reference sequence). CDR3 loop: CASSYRGLDYGYTF. In DNA, the CDR3 is TGTGCCAGCAGTTACAGGGGGCTGGACTATGGCTACACCTTC.

This clone was detected once. This chain joins TRBV6-6 and TRBJ1-3; 8 bases align to TRBD1. The trim removed 6 bases at V and 3 bases at J, leaving 7 bases unmatched. The germline CDR1 and CDR2 sequences are MNHNY and SVGAGI (reference sequence). The CDR3 is 15 residues long. CDR3 bases: TGTGCCAGCAGAGCCTCAGGGGGCGGTGGAAACACCATATATTTT. Translation: CASRASGGGGNTIYF.

The chain combines TRBV3-1 (or the pseudogene TRBV3-2) with TRBJ1-1, with D possibly TRBD1 on 5 matching bases. CDR3 length equals 14 residues. Trimming removed 6 bases at V and 1 base at J, with 12 bases between. Germline V CDR1 and CDR2: LGHDT, YNNKEL (reference sequence). The CDR3 coding sequence is TGTGCCAGCAGTAGCAGGGCCAAGAACACTGAAGCTTTCTTT. It yields the protein CASSSRAKNTEAFF.

The chain uses TRBV3-1 (or the pseudogene TRBV3-2) and TRBJ1-2; 8 bases map to TRBD1. With 4 bases clipped from V and 3 bases from J, the junction kept 4 bases outside the gene matches. CDR1 and CDR2 (germline): LGHDT, YNNKEL (reference sequence). CDR3 length: 14 amino acids. CDR3 region: CASSLRTGHYGYTF. In DNA, the CDR3 is TGTGCCAGCAGCCTGCGGACAGGGCACTATGGCTACACCTTC.

The chain is built from TRBV6-5 and TRBJ2-7; the D gene is possibly TRBD1 (7 bases). V was trimmed by 11 bases and J by 0 bases, leaving 11 bases between them. The length of the CDR3 is 12 residues. Germline values: CDR1 MNHEY, CDR2 SVGAGI. CDR3 bases: TGTGCCGGCGGGGACAGCTCCTACGAGCAGTACTTC. The encoded protein is CAGGDSSYEQYF.

This sequence joins TRBV12-5 and TRBJ1-5, with a possible D match to TRBD1 (6 bases). Trimming shortened V by 1 base and J by 1 base, and 8 bases separated the two germline ends. This CDR3 is 15 amino acids long. Germline assignment: CDR1 LGHNT and CDR2 FRNRAP. The DNA for the CDR3 is TGTGCTAGTGGTTTGGGGACAGACAGCAATCAGCCCCAGCATTTT. It specifies CASGLGTDSNQPQHF.

The chain employs TRBV7-2 and TRBJ2-7; 7 nucleotides line up with TRBD2. CDR1 and CDR2 from the germline V gene are SGHTA and FQGNSA. Germline trimming cut 1 base from V and 0 bases from J; bases unmatched to any gene: 6. The CDR3 sequence is 16 residues long. Here the CDR3 reads CASSLDPGRYSYEQYF. CDR3 nucleotide sequence: TGTGCCAGCAGCTTAGATCCCGGGAGGTACTCCTACGAGCAGTACTTC. Full variable domain (remainder filled in from reference TRBV7-2 and TRBJ2-7): GAGVSQSPSNKVTEKGKDVELRCDPISGHTALYWYRQSLGQGLEFLIYFQGNSAPDKSGLPSDRFSAERTGGSVSTLTIQRTQQEDSAVYLCASSLDPGRYSYEQYFGPGTRLTVT.

This chain joins TRBV5-4 and TRBJ2-1, with D maybe TRBD2 (6 bases). The CDR3 length is 15 residues. Germline CDR1 SGHNT, CDR2 YYREEE (reference sequence). The ends were cut back, 0 bases at V and 5 bases at J, with 12 bases in the middle. DNA of the CDR3: TGTGCCAGCAGCTTGGTGGGCGGGGCCCACAATGAGCAGTTCTTC. This translates into CASSLVGGAHNEQFF. The entire variable domain, with the rest obtained from reference TRBV5-4 and TRBJ2-1, is as follows: ETGVTQSPTHLIKTRGQQVTLRCSSQSGHNTVSWYQQALGQGPQFIFQYYREEENGRGNFPPRFSGLQFPNYSSELNVNALELDDSALYLCASSLVGGAHNEQFFGPGTRLTVL.

The V call is TRBV12-5, the J call TRBJ1-3, with a possible D match to TRBD1 (6 bases). CDR3 length: 15 amino acids. V lost 5 bases and J lost 8, with 19 bases in between. Germline CDR1 is LGHNT and CDR2 is FRNRAP. The CDR3 coding sequence is TGTGCTAGTGGTCCGGACACAGGGAAGTGGCACACCATATATTTT. This translates into CASGPDTGKWHTIYF.

This chain uses TRBV7-9 with TRBJ2-7, with D possibly being TRBD2 (5 bases). The CDR3 contains 16 residues. V dropped 2 bases and J dropped 4 bases, with 18 bases sitting between them. CDR1 is SEHNR, CDR2 FQNEAQ, per germline (reference sequence). The CDR3 DNA follows: TGTGCCAGCAGCTTAAATAGCCGGGGATACGGGTACGAGCAGTACTTC. Translated: CASSLNSRGYGYEQYF.

In nucleotides, the CDR3 is TGTGCCAGTAAGAACAGGGTCACTGAAGCTTTCTTT. This translates into CASKNRVTEAFF. The chain is built from TRBV19 and TRBJ1-1; a weak D match, TRBD1 (6 bases). Germline CDR1 and CDR2: LNHDA and SQIVND (reference sequence). Trimming removed 7 bases from V and 4 bases from J, with 10 bases in between. This CDR3 has 12 amino acids.

The rearrangement uses TRBV28 and TRBJ1-3, with TRBD1 identical over 9 bases. Germline CDR1 is MDHEN and CDR2 is SYDVKM. Trimming took 0 bases from V and 8 from J; bases not matched to a gene: 14. This CDR3 is 18 amino acids long. CDR3 in amino acids: CASSLWGRTGASEDTIYF. The CDR3 coding sequence is TGTGCCAGCAGTTTATGGGGACGGACAGGGGCAAGTGAGGACACCATATATTTT.

The chain carries TRBV9 and TRBJ1-6; TRBD1 is a possible D gene (5 bases). The CDR3 is 13 amino acids. Germline V gene sequence: CDR1 SGDLS, CDR2 YYNGEE. The V gene lost 8 bases and the J gene lost 9 bases, with 15 bases spanning the gap. CDR3: CARGEVVGSPLHF. The CDR3 DNA is TGTGCCAGGGGGGAGGTAGTAGGTTCACCCCTCCACTTT.

This clone was observed a few times. The genes are TRBV28 and TRBJ2-3; 9 nucleotides line up with TRBD2. V was clipped by 6 bases and J by 3 bases; unmatched bases: 13. Germline assignment: CDR1 MDHEN and CDR2 SYDVKM. This CDR3 spans 17 amino acids. The CDR3 loop reads CASSLGAGGQLTDTQYF. DNA of the CDR3: TGTGCCAGCAGCCTCGGGGCGGGGGGGCAATTAACAGATACGCAGTATTTT.